Following are 10 T cell receptor beta chains from one sample sequenced in a study of T-cell memory formation after mild COVID-19. TCRdb ran MiXCR on the 5' RACE reads and lists one entry per CDR3 protein. The sample includes around 370,000 distinct CDR3 sequences, 20% to 25% seen only once; the top ten take around 12%. Source material: PBMCs or a T cell subset sorted from them (not recorded which). These receptors were taken from an adult woman who had mild COVID-19 (a few samples of this study predate the infection). Cell type and time point are not known.

This chain uses TRBV5-6 with TRBJ1-1, with D hard to call. The CDR3 is 15 residues long. Germline V gene data show CDR1 as SGHDT and CDR2 as YYEEEE. Trimming left V 1 base short and J 0 bases short, with 10 bases between. This chain's CDR3 is CASSLISRLNTEAFF. The CDR3 region has the DNA TGTGCCAGCAGCTTGATAAGCAGGTTGAACACTGAAGCTTTCTTT.

This clonotype was recorded at least ten times. The chain has TRBV29-1 and TRBJ2-1, with 9 bases lining up with TRBD2. With 1 base clipped from V and 9 bases from J, the junction kept 10 bases outside the gene matches. The CDR3 spans 15 residues. Germline V CDR1 and CDR2: SQVTM, ANQGSEA. The DNA of the CDR3 is TGCAGCGTTGAAGGTTACGAGCGGGGGGCCGGTGAGCAGTTCTTC. Translation gives CSVEGYERGAGEQFF.

The table lists this clonotype with a few counts. The gene calls are TRBV5-1 and TRBJ1-4; D gene unclear. The ends were cut back, 4 bases at V and 5 bases at J, with 15 bases in the middle. Per germline, CDR1 SGHRS and CDR2 YFSETQ. The CDR3 runs 15 residues. CDR3 region: CASSPIGSSNEKLFF. CDR3 nucleotide sequence: TGCGCCAGCAGCCCTATCGGCAGCTCCAATGAAAAACTGTTTTTT.

The gene calls are TRBV6-2 or TRBV6-3 and TRBJ2-6; 8 bases match TRBD1. The CDR3 has 18 amino acids. Germline trimming cut 6 bases from V and 0 bases from J; bases unmatched to any gene: 10. CDR1 and CDR2 (germline): MNHEY, SVGEGT. CDR3 in DNA: TGTGCCAGCAGGCTACAGGGGGTGCCTCGCTCTGGGGCCAACGTCCTGACTTTC. Protein sequence: CASRLQGVPRSGANVLTF.

CDR3 in amino acids: CASNTKLQGPFSNEQFF. CDR3 sequence (DNA): TGTGCCAGCAACACCAAATTACAGGGGCCTTTCTCCAATGAGCAGTTCTTC. The chain has TRBV9 and TRBJ2-1; TRBD1 aligns across 7 bases. Germline CDR1 SGDLS, CDR2 YYNGEE. After removal of 6 bases from V and 6 bases from J, the junction contained 18 bases not matched to a gene. This CDR3 contains 17 residues.

V and J are TRBV7-6 and TRBJ1-2; the match to TRBD1 covers 9 bases. The V gene's germline CDR1 is SGHVS and CDR2 FNYEAQ. V lost 1 base, J lost 1 base, and 7 bases stayed unmatched. The CDR3 extends over 17 amino acids. The CDR3 DNA sequence: TGTGCCAGCAGCTTAGGGTGGACAGGGGATCATAACTATGGCTACACCTTC. Its translation: CASSLGWTGDHNYGYTF.

The CDR3 spells CASSLADRPSGYEQYF. CDR3 bases: TGTGCCAGCAGCTTAGCGGACAGGCCCTCGGGCTACGAGCAGTACTTC. The V call is TRBV7-9, the J call TRBJ2-7, with TRBD1 matching over 7 bases. With V trimmed by 0 bases and J by 3 bases, 8 bases remained unmatched. This CDR3 contains 16 residues. Germline CDR1 is SEHNR and CDR2 is FQNEAQ (reference sequence).

The rearrangement uses TRBV15 and TRBJ1-4; tentative D call: TRBD1 (6 bases). This CDR3 spans 15 amino acids. Germline lookup yields CDR1 LNHNV and CDR2 YYDKDF (reference sequence). Between the trimmed V and J ends, which lost 5 bases and 4 bases, there was a span of 14 bases. CDR3 in amino acids: CATSERTAHNEKLFF. In DNA, the CDR3 is TGTGCCACCAGCGAACGGACAGCCCATAATGAAAAACTGTTTTTT.

J is TRBJ1-4 and V is TRBV12-3 or TRBV12-4; 7 bases fit TRBD1. With V trimmed by 3 bases and J by 8 bases, 6 bases remained unmatched. CDR3 length equals 14 residues. The CDR3, as DNA: TGTGCCAGCAGTTTGGGGGACAGCCGGGAAAAACTGTTTTTT. It translates to CASSLGDSREKLFF.

In this sample, this clonotype turned up many times. The genes are TRBV7-2 and TRBJ2-2; 12 nucleotides match TRBD2. V shed 5 bases, J shed 4 bases, and the junction held 5 bases outside the gene matches. The CDR3 loop spans 16 amino acids. Germline assignment: CDR1 SGHTA and CDR2 FQGNSA. Written as DNA, the CDR3 is TGTGCCAGCAGCCTTGGACTAGCGGGGTCCACCGGGGAGCTGTTTTTT. Translation gives CASSLGLAGSTGELFF.